Below are 7 T cell receptor beta chains sequenced from a single sample in a study of blood T cell repertoires in COVID-19. Using immunoSEQ multiplex PCR, the repertoire was profiled, and TCRdb retains in-frame clones only, with some absent. The sample has nearly 35,000 clones, 85% seen once. Sequenced material: peripheral blood. Receptor source: a human donor with acute or convalescent COVID-19. The donor label of this sample is uncertain.

The V and J genes are TRBV28 and TRBJ2-6, with D hard to call. V lost 6 bases and J lost 3, with 6 bases in between. The CDR3 has 13 amino acids. Germline V CDR1 and CDR2: MDHEN, SYDVKM. The CDR3 protein is CASRGLGANVLTF. The CDR3 DNA sequence: TGTGCCAGCAGGGGCCTTGGGGCCAACGTCCTGACTTTC.

The chain couples TRBV27 to TRBJ1-1; 10 positions match TRBD1. With V trimmed by 6 bases and J by 2 bases, 3 bases remained unmatched. The CDR3 spans 14 residues. CDR1 is MNHEY, CDR2 SMNVEV, per germline (reference sequence). The CDR3 loop reads CASRRDRGNTEAFF. CDR3 coding DNA: TGTGCCAGCAGACGGGACAGGGGTAACACTGAAGCTTTCTTT.

CDR3 loop: CASSRKTGGTEAFF. The CDR3 DNA sequence: TGTGCCAGCAGTCGAAAGACAGGGGGCACTGAAGCTTTCTTT. The chain is built from TRBV27 and TRBJ1-1; 9 bases fit TRBD1. V lost 5 bases, J lost 4 bases, and 5 bases stayed unmatched. The CDR3 extends over 14 amino acids. Germline lookup yields CDR1 MNHEY and CDR2 SMNVEV (reference sequence).

The chain couples TRBV28 to TRBJ1-2; D gene ambiguous. Trimming stripped 3 bases from V and 2 bases from J, with 10 bases between. The CDR3 runs 14 residues. CDR1 and CDR2 (germline): MDHEN, SYDVKM. CDR3: CASSLTLTNYGYTF. CDR3 DNA: TGTGCCAGCAGTTTGACACTTACCAACTATGGCTACACCTTC.

In its sample, this clone was seen once. This chain connects TRBV2 to TRBJ2-5; 11 bases match TRBD2. V shed 3 bases and J 4 bases; nucleotides not matched to a gene: 4. Germline CDR1 and CDR2: SNHLY and FYNNEI. The CDR3 sequence is 15 residues long. The CDR3 reads CASSDASGGRETQYF. The CDR3 DNA sequence: TGTGCCAGCAGTGATGCTAGCGGGGGGCGAGAGACCCAGTACTTC.

This rearrangement joins TRBV27 to TRBJ1-2; TRBD1 matches 8 bases. CDR1 MNHEY and CDR2 SMNVEV come from the germline V gene (reference sequence). The CDR3 length is 14 residues. Unmatched junction bases numbered 8, after V lost 2 bases and J lost 9 bases. CDR3 protein: CASSLAGGETRYTF. Here the CDR3 DNA reads TGTGCCAGCAGTTTAGCAGGGGGCGAAACGCGCTACACCTTC.

This clone was found a few times. V gene TRBV5-1 combines with J gene TRBJ2-1; 11 nucleotides match TRBD1. Germline lookup yields CDR1 SGHRS and CDR2 YFSETQ. The CDR3 is made up of 16 amino acids. Unmatched junction bases numbered 5, after V lost 0 bases and J lost 6 bases. The DNA for the CDR3 is TGCGCCAGCAGCTTGGCCGGACAGGGGGCACTCAATGAGCAGTTCTTC. This codes for CASSLAGQGALNEQFF.